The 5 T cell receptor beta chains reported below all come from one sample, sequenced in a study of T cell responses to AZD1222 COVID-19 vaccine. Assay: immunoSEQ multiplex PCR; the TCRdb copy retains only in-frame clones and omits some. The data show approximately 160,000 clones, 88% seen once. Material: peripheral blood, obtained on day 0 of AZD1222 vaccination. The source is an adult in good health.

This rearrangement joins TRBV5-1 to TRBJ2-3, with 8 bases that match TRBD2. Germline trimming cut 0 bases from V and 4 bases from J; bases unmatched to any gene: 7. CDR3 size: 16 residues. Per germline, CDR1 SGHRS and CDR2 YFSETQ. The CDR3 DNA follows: TGCGCCAGCAGCTTGGAAAGGAGCGGGAGAGCAGATACGCAGTATTTT. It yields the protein CASSLERSGRADTQYF.

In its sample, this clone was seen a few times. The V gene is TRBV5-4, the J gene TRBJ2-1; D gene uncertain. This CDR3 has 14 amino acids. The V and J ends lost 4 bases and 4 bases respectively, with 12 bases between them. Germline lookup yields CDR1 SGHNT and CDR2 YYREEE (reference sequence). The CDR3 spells CASSAGRSYNEQFF. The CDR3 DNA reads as TGTGCCAGCAGCGCAGGACGGTCGTACAATGAGCAGTTCTTC.

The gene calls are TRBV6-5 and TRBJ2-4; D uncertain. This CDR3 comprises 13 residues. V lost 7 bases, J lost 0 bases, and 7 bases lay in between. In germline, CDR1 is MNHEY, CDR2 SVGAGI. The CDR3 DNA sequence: TGTGCCAGCAAAAATTTAGCCAAAAACATTCAGTACTTC. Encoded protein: CASKNLAKNIQYF.

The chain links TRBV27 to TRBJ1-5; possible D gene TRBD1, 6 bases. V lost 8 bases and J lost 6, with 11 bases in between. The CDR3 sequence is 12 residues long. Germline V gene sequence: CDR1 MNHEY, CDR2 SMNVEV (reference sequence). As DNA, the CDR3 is TGTGCCAGCTCTGAACAGGGTCAGCCCCAGCATTTT. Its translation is CASSEQGQPQHF.

The CDR3: CASSLSRLAVYNEQFF. CDR3 nucleotides: TGTGCCAGCAGTTTATCCCGACTAGCGGTGTACAATGAGCAGTTCTTC. V and J are TRBV27 and TRBJ2-1; 9 bases match TRBD2. The germline V gene encodes CDR1 MNHEY and CDR2 SMNVEV (reference sequence). J was trimmed by 4 bases and V by 0 bases; bases with no gene match: 4. CDR3 length: 16 residues.